This T cell receptor beta chain comes out of a study of blood T cell repertoires in COVID-19. On the study more broadly: The samples span acute and convalescent COVID-19 from the United States, Italy and Spain. The analysed material was cDNA or gDNA that came from T cells, B-cell-depleted T cells, or PBMCs.

Study processing details: Reference gene primer amplification yielded estimated nucleated cell counts. Libraries were prepared by immunoSEQ multiplex PCR; TCRdb keeps only in-frame clonotypes and omits some of them. V, J and clone size are those of that table, while D and trimming were read from the DNA. There are some 160,000 clones in the sample; 83% occur only once, and around 2.1% lies in the top ten. From germline, CDR1 is SNHLY and CDR2 FYNNEI. V lost 4 bases to trimming and J lost 1 base, with 10 bases between them. The CDR3 loop spans 14 amino acids. The rearrangement uses TRBV2 and TRBJ1-1; TRBD1 is a possible D gene (5 bases). This TCR was sampled from a woman at least 80 years old with acute or convalescent COVID-19. The source material was peripheral blood. The CDR3 coding sequence is TGTGCCAGCAGTGGAATCGACAGGAACACTGAAGCTTTCTTT. This translates into CASSGIDRNTEAFF.